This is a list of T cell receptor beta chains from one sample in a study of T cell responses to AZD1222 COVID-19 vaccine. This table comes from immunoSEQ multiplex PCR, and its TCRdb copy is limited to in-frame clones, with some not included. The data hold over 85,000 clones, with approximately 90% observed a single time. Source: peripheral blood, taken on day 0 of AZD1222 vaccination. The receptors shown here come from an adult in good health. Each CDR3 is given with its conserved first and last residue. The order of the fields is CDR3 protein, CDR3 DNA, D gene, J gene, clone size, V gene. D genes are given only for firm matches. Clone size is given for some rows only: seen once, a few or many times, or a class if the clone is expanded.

CDR3: CATRPGLAGPYEQYF; DNA: TGTGCCACTCGTCCGGGACTAGCGGGACCCTACGAGCAGTACTTC; D: TRBD2; J: TRBJ2-7; size: .; V: TRBV10-3
CDR3: CASSDEQGGTGELFF; DNA: TGTGCCAGCAGTGACGAACAGGGAGGCACCGGGGAGCTGTTTTTT; D: .; J: TRBJ2-2; size: .; V: TRBV6-4
CDR3: CASSVSQGHNGYTF; DNA: TGTGCCAGCTCAGTCTCTCAGGGGCATAATGGCTACACCTTC; D: .; J: TRBJ1-2; size: .; V: TRBV18
CDR3: CASSRWGAGSLSGYTF; DNA: TGTGCCAGCAGCAGATGGGGGGCAGGGTCCCTATCTGGCTACACCTTC; D: .; J: TRBJ1-2; size: once; V: TRBV7-9
CDR3: CASSPQGVQETQYF; DNA: TGTGCCAGTAGTCCACAGGGTGTCCAAGAGACCCAGTACTTC; D: .; J: TRBJ2-5; size: .; V: TRBV19
CDR3: CASSIMFSGQGAYNEQFF; DNA: TGTGCCAGTAGTATAATGTTTTCGGGACAGGGGGCCTACAATGAGCAGTTCTTC; D: TRBD1; J: TRBJ2-1; size: .; V: TRBV19
CDR3: CASSTGTSGSFYNEQFF; DNA: TGCGCCAGCAGCACTGGGACTAGCGGGAGTTTTTACAATGAGCAGTTCTTC; D: TRBD2; J: TRBJ2-1; size: .; V: TRBV5-1
CDR3: CASSFLLAGDYEQYF; DNA: TGTGCCAGCAGCTTTCTCCTAGCGGGAGACTACGAGCAGTACTTC; D: .; J: TRBJ2-7; size: .; V: TRBV12-1
CDR3: CASRPRLGRATEAFF; DNA: TGTGCAAGTCGCCCCCGGTTGGGCAGGGCCACTGAAGCTTTCTTT; D: .; J: TRBJ1-1; size: .; V: TRBV12-2
CDR3: CASSLEPSNEQFF; DNA: TGCGCCAGCAGCTTGGAACCCAGCAATGAGCAGTTCTTC; D: .; J: TRBJ2-1; size: .; V: TRBV5-1
CDR3: CATSDPGRAYGYTF; DNA: TGTGCCACCAGTGACCCCGGACGCGCCTATGGCTACACCTTC; D: .; J: TRBJ1-2; size: many; V: TRBV24-1
CDR3: CASSPSQGTYGYTF; DNA: TGTGCCAGCAGTCCCAGTCAGGGGACCTATGGCTACACCTTC; D: .; J: TRBJ1-2; size: .; V: TRBV6-4
CDR3: CASIPPGGGGGYTF; DNA: TGTGCCAGCATCCCCCCGGGGGGTGGGGGCGGCTACACCTTC; D: .; J: TRBJ1-2; size: .; V: TRBV6-5
CDR3: CASSPGTEYGYTF; DNA: TGTGCCAGCAGCCCAGGGACGGAGTATGGCTACACCTTC; D: .; J: TRBJ1-2; size: .; V: TRBV7-2
CDR3: CASAKGSEAFF; DNA: TGTGCCAGCGCAAAGGGGAGTGAAGCTTTCTTT; D: .; J: TRBJ1-1; size: .; V: TRBV12-3/TRBV12-4
CDR3: CASSTEGQGSTEAFF; DNA: TGCGCCAGCAGCACAGAGGGACAGGGTAGCACTGAAGCTTTCTTT; D: TRBD1; J: TRBJ1-1; size: .; V: TRBV5-1
CDR3: CASSQALTGNTEAFF; DNA: TGTGCCAGCAGCCAAGCCCTGACGGGGAACACTGAAGCTTTCTTT; D: .; J: TRBJ1-1; size: .; V: TRBV14
CDR3: CASSLRDSLGKLFF; DNA: TGTGCCAGCAGCTTACGAGACAGTTTGGGAAAACTGTTTTTT; D: .; J: TRBJ1-4; size: .; V: TRBV7-8
CDR3: CASRHEITVYEQYF; DNA: TGTGCCAGCAGACACGAGATTACAGTCTACGAGCAGTACTTC; D: .; J: TRBJ2-7; size: .; V: TRBV2
CDR3: CASATGGGTEAFF; DNA: TGTGCCAGCGCGACAGGGGGTGGAACTGAAGCTTTCTTT; D: TRBD1; J: TRBJ1-1; size: .; V: TRBV6-5
CDR3: CASSRPGQGGLGEAFF; DNA: TGTGCCAGCAGCCGTCCCGGACAGGGGGGTTTAGGTGAAGCTTTCTTT; D: TRBD1; J: TRBJ1-1; size: .; V: TRBV5-4
CDR3: CASTLQGSTEAFF; DNA: TGTGCCAGCACCCTTCAGGGGAGCACTGAAGCTTTCTTT; D: .; J: TRBJ1-1; size: .; V: TRBV7-9
CDR3: CASSPLAGPVNQPQHF; DNA: TGTGCCAGCAGCCCATTAGCGGGGCCTGTAAATCAGCCCCAGCATTTT; D: .; J: TRBJ1-5; size: .; V: TRBV7-6
CDR3: CASSVGEWSGPHGELFF; DNA: TGTGCCAGCAGCGTAGGGGAGTGGAGTGGCCCTCACGGGGAGCTGTTTTTT; D: .; J: TRBJ2-2; size: .; V: TRBV9
CDR3: CASSENRVQDTQYF; DNA: TGTGCCAGCAGTGAAAACAGGGTCCAAGATACGCAGTATTTT; D: .; J: TRBJ2-3; size: .; V: TRBV2
CDR3: CASSSGGRMYEQYF; DNA: TGTGCCAGTAGTTCCGGAGGGAGGATGTACGAGCAGTACTTC; D: .; J: TRBJ2-7; size: .; V: TRBV19
CDR3: CASRELQGQKNTEAFF; DNA: TGTGCCAGCAGGGAACTACAGGGACAGAAGAACACTGAAGCTTTCTTT; D: TRBD1; J: TRBJ1-1; size: .; V: TRBV6-1
CDR3: CAPKPPHSSGRPYEQYF; DNA: TGTGCCCCCAAACCCCCACATTCTAGCGGGAGGCCCTACGAGCAGTACTTC; D: TRBD2; J: TRBJ2-7; size: .; V: TRBV11-3
CDR3: CASSYVGIQQQPQHF; DNA: TGTGCCAGCAGTTACGTCGGGATACAGCAGCAGCCCCAGCATTTT; D: .; J: TRBJ1-5; size: .; V: TRBV6-2/TRBV6-3
CDR3: CASSPDLQETQYF; DNA: TGCGCCAGCAGCCCGGACCTACAAGAGACCCAGTACTTC; D: .; J: TRBJ2-5; size: once; V: TRBV5-1
CDR3: CASSLPAGSSYEQYF; DNA: TGTGCCAGCAGCTTACCTGCAGGGAGCTCCTACGAGCAGTACTTC; D: .; J: TRBJ2-7; size: .; V: TRBV5-4
CDR3: CASSLASTNSVPLHF; DNA: TGTGCCAGCAGCTTAGCTTCTACTAACTCAGTCCCCCTCCACTTT; D: .; J: TRBJ1-6; size: .; V: TRBV7-2
CDR3: CSVVLAARGNTIYF; DNA: TGCAGCGTTGTTCTGGCGGCAAGGGGAAACACCATATATTTT; D: .; J: TRBJ1-3; size: .; V: TRBV29-1
CDR3: CASSEPEGLSTDTQYF; DNA: TGCGCCAGCAGTGAGCCGGAGGGGCTTAGCACAGATACGCAGTATTTT; D: .; J: TRBJ2-3; size: .; V: TRBV10-1
CDR3: CASSQDPTAFKNIQYF; DNA: TGCGCCAGCAGCCAAGATCCGACGGCATTCAAAAACATTCAGTACTTC; D: .; J: TRBJ2-4; size: .; V: TRBV4-1
CDR3: CASSSGREKAEAFF; DNA: TGTGCCAGCAGCTCGGGACGGGAGAAGGCTGAAGCTTTCTTT; D: .; J: TRBJ1-1; size: .; V: TRBV7-8
CDR3: CASSGGPSDPRYNYGYTF; DNA: TGTGCCAGCAGCGGCGGTCCTAGTGACCCGCGCTATAACTATGGCTACACCTTC; D: .; J: TRBJ1-2; size: .; V: TRBV9
CDR3: CASSLGNEKLFF; DNA: TGTGCCAGCAGCTTAGGGAATGAAAAACTGTTTTTT; D: .; J: TRBJ1-4; size: .; V: TRBV11-2
CDR3: CASSQGSKIYGYTF; DNA: TGTGCCAGCAGCCAAGGGTCCAAGATCTATGGCTACACCTTC; D: .; J: TRBJ1-2; size: .; V: TRBV3-1/TRBV3-2
CDR3: CASSLRTSNYGYTF; DNA: TGTGCCAGCAGCCTCAGAACAAGTAACTATGGCTACACCTTC; D: .; J: TRBJ1-2; size: once; V: TRBV7-2
CDR3: CASSSRGGNTEAFF; DNA: TGTGCCAGCAGCTCCCGTGGGGGGAACACTGAAGCTTTCTTT; D: .; J: TRBJ1-1; size: .; V: TRBV7-9
CDR3: CAWNAGTGDGYTF; DNA: TGTGCCTGGAACGCCGGGACAGGCGATGGCTACACCTTC; D: TRBD1; J: TRBJ1-2; size: .; V: TRBV30
CDR3: CASTMVAGQETQYF; DNA: TGCGCCAGCACCATGGTAGCGGGGCAAGAGACCCAGTACTTC; D: TRBD2; J: TRBJ2-5; size: .; V: TRBV5-1